Included here is one T cell receptor beta chain sequence, with context. Germline V lookup: CDR1 SGHTA, CDR2 FQGNSA. The ends lost 4 bases at V and 5 bases at J; junction bases unmatched: 9. The CDR3 runs 15 residues. The sample originates from a study of T cell responses to AZD1222 COVID-19 vaccine. This table comes from immunoSEQ multiplex PCR, and its TCRdb copy is limited to in-frame clones, with some not included. This sample carries under 60,000 clones, around 80% of them seen once, and the ten largest clones take around 9.6%. The TCR comes from an adult in good health. Sequenced here: peripheral blood, sampled on day 0 of AZD1222 vaccination. V gene TRBV7-2 combines with J gene TRBJ2-3, with TRBD1 matching over 7 bases. The CDR3 region has the DNA TGTGCCAGCAGCTCCCGACAGGGTTGGAGAGATACGCAGTATTTT. This encodes CASSSRQGWRDTQYF.